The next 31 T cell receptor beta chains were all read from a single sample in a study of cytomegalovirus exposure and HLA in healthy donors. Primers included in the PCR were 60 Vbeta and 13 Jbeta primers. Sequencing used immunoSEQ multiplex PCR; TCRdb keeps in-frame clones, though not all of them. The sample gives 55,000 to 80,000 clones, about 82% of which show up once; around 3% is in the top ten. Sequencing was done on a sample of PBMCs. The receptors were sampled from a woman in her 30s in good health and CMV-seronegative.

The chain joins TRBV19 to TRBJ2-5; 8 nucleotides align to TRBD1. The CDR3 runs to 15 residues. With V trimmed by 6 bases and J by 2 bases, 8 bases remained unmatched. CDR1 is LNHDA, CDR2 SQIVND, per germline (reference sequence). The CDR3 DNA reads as TGTGCCAGTAGACATACTTACAGGGGGCAAGAGACCCAGTACTTC. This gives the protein CASRHTYRGQETQYF.

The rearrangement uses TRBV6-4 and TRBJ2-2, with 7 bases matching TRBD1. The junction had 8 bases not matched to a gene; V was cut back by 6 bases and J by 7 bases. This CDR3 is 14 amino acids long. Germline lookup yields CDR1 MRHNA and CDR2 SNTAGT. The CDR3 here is CASSPTGNGGELFF. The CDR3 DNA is TGTGCCAGCAGCCCGACAGGGAATGGCGGGGAGCTGTTTTTT.

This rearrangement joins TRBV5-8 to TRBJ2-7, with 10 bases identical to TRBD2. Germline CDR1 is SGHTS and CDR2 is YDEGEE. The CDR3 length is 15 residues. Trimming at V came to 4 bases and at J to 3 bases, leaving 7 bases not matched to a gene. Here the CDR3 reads CASSLALAGVYEQYF. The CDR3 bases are TGTGCCAGCAGCCTGGCGCTAGCGGGGGTCTACGAGCAGTACTTC.

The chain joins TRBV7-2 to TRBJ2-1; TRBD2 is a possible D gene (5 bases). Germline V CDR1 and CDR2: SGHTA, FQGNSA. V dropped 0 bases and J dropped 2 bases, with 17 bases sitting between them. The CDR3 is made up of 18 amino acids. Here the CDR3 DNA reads TGTGCCAGCAGCTTAGCGCTTGGCACTAGGTTGCCCTACAATGAGCAGTTCTTC. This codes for CASSLALGTRLPYNEQFF.

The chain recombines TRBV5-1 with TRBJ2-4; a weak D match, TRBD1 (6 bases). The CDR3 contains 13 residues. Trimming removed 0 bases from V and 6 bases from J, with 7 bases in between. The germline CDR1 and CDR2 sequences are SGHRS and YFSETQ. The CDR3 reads CASSLGTANIQYF. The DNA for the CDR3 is TGCGCCAGCAGCTTGGGGACAGCAAACATTCAGTACTTC.

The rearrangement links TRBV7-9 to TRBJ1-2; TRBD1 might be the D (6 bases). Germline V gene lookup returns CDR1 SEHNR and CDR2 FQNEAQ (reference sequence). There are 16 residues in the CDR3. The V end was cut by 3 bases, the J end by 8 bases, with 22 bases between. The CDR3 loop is CASSFEGGRGWEGYTF. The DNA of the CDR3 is TGTGCCAGCAGCTTTGAGGGCGGCAGGGGATGGGAGGGCTACACCTTC.

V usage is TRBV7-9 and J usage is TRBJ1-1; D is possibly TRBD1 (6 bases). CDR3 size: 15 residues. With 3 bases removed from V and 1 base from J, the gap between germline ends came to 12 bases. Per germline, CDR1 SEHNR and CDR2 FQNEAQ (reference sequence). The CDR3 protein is CASSFRDTGNTEAFF. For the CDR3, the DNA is TGTGCCAGCAGCTTCCGGGACACGGGGAACACTGAAGCTTTCTTT.

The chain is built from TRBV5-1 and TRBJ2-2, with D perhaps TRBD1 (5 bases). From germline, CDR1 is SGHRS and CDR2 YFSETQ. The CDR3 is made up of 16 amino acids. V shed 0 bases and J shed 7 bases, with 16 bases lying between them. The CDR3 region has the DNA TGCGCCAGCAGCTTGGATACCCAGGGCGGTGGCGGGGAGCTGTTTTTT. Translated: CASSLDTQGGGGELFF.

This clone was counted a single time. CDR3 nucleotide sequence: TGTGCCAGCAGTTACTCATCTAGCGGCTCCTACGAGCAGTACTTC. Its translation is CASSYSSSGSYEQYF. The genes are TRBV6-5 and TRBJ2-7; 7 positions match TRBD2. Trimming at V came to 0 bases and at J to 0 bases, leaving 2 bases not matched to a gene. The length of the CDR3 is 15 residues. CDR1 MNHEY and CDR2 SVGAGI come from the germline V gene.

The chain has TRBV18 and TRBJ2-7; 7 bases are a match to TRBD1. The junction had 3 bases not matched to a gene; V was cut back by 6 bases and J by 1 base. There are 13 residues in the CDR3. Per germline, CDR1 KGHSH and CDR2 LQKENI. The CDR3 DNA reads TGTGCCAGCTCCGGACAGGTTTCCTACGAGCAGTACTTC. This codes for CASSGQVSYEQYF.

The CDR3 nucleotides read TGTGCCAGCAGTGACGGGGCAGCTTATGGCTACACCTTC. Amino acid sequence: CASSDGAAYGYTF. The chain joins TRBV6-4 to TRBJ1-2, with a possible D match to TRBD1 (5 bases). This CDR3 comprises 13 residues. Per the germline V gene, CDR1 is MRHNA and CDR2 is SNTAGT. V was pared by 2 bases and J by 5 bases, with 9 bases between.

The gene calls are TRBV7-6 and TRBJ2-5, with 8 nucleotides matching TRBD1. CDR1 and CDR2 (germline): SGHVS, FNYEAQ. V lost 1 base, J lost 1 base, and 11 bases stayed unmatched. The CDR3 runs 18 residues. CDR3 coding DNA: TGTGCCAGCAGCTTAGGGATACCGGACAGGGTGGCCCAAGAGACCCAGTACTTC. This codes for CASSLGIPDRVAQETQYF.

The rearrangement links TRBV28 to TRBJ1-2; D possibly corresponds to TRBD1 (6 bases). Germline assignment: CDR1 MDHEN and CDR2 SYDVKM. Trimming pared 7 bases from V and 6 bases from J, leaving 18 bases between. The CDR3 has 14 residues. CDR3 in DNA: TGTGCCAGCAACCTCTTCCAGGGGTTGGATGGCTACACCTTC. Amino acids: CASNLFQGLDGYTF.

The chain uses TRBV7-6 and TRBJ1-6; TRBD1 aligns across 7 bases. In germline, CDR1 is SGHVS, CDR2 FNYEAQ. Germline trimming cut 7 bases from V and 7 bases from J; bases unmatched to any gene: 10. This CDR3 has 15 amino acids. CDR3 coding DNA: TGTGCCAGCAAACTTACAGGGGAGCTAAATTCACCCCTCCACTTT. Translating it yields CASKLTGELNSPLHF.

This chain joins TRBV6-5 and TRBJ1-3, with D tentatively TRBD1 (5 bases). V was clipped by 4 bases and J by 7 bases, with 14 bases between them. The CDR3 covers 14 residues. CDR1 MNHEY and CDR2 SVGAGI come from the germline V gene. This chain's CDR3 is CASSLGRRGNTIYF. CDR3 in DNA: TGTGCCAGCAGTTTGGGGCGGCGGGGGAACACCATATATTTT.

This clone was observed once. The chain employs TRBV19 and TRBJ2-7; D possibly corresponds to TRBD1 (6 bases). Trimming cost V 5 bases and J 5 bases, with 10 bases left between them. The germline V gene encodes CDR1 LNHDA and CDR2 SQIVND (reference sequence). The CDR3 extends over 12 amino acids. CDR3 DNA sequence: TGTGCCAGTAGTCTCCGGGACAACGAGCAGTACTTC. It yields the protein CASSLRDNEQYF.

Here the CDR3 reads CASSQETRLKAFF. The CDR3 DNA is TGCGCCAGCAGCCAAGAAACCAGGCTGAAAGCTTTCTTT. The chain links TRBV4-1 to TRBJ1-1; D gene uncertain. CDR1 and CDR2 from the germline V gene are MGHRA and YSYEKL. V gave up 0 bases and J gave up 9 bases, with 11 bases separating them. The length of the CDR3 is 13 residues.

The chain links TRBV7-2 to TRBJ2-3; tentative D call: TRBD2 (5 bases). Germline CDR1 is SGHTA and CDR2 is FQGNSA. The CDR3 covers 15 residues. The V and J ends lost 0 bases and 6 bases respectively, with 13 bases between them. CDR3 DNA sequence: TGTGCCAGCAGCTTAGCGCGGGCTTACCCGGATACGCAGTATTTT. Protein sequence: CASSLARAYPDTQYF.

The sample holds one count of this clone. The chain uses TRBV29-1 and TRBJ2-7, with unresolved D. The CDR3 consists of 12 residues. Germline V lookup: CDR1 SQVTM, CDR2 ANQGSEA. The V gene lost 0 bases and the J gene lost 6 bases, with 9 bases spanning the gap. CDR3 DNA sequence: TGCAGCGTTGAAGAACCGAGAGGCGAGCAGTACTTC. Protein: CSVEEPRGEQYF.

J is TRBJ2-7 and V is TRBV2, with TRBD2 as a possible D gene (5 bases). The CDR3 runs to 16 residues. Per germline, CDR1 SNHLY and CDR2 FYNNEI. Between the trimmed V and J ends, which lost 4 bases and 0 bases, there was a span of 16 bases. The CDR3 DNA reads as TGTGCCAGCAGTGGAGGAGGAGAATTGAACTCCTACGAGCAGTACTTC. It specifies CASSGGGELNSYEQYF.

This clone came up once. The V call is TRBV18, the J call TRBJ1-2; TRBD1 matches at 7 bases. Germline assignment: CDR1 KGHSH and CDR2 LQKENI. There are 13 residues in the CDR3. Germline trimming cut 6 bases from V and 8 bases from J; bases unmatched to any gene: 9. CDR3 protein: CASSPDRVGGYTF. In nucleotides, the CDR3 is TGTGCCAGCTCCCCAGACAGGGTAGGCGGCTACACCTTC.

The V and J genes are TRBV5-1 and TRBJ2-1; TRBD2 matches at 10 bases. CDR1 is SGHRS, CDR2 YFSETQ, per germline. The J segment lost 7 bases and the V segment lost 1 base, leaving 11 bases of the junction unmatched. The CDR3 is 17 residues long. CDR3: CASSLWSLAGAVNEQFF. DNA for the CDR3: TGCGCCAGCAGCTTGTGGTCTCTAGCGGGGGCGGTTAATGAGCAGTTCTTC.

The CDR3 DNA reads as TGTGCCATCAGTGGGGACCCTAGCGGGGGTTCCTACGAGCAGTACTTC. It yields the protein CAISGDPSGGSYEQYF. The chain combines TRBV10-3 with TRBJ2-7; 10 nucleotides match TRBD2. CDR1 is ENHRY and CDR2 is SYGVKD in the germline V gene. V shed 4 bases and J 1 base; nucleotides not matched to a gene: 7. The CDR3 covers 16 residues.

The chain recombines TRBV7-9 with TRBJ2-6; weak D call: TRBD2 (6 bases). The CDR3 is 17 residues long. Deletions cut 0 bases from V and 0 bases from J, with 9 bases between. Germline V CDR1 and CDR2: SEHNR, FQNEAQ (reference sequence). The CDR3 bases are TGTGCCAGCAGCTTAGCGCGGGGAGGCTCTGGGGCCAACGTCCTGACTTTC. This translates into CASSLARGGSGANVLTF.

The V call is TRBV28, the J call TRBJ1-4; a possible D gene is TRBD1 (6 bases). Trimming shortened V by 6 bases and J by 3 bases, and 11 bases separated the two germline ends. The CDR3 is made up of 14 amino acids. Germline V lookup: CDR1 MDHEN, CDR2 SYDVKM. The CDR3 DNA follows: TGTGCCAGCAGACGGGGACACCCTAATGAAAAACTGTTTTTT. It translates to CASRRGHPNEKLFF.

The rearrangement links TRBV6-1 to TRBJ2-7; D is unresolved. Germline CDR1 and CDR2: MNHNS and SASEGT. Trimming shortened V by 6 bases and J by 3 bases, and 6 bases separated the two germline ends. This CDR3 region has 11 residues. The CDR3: CASSAIYEQYF. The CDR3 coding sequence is TGTGCCAGCAGCGCGATCTACGAGCAGTACTTC.

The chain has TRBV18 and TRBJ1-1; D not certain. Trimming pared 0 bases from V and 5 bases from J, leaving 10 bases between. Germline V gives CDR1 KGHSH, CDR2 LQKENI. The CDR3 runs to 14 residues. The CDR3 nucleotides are TGTGCCAGCTCACCACCTAAACGGGGTACTGAAGCTTTCTTT. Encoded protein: CASSPPKRGTEAFF.

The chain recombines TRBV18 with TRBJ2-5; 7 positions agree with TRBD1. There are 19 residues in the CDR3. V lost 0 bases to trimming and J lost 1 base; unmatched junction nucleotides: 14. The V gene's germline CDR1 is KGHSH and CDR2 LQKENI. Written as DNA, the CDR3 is TGTGCCAGCTCACCACCGTTCGAGACAGGGTATTTCCGCCAAGAGACCCAGTACTTC. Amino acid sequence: CASSPPFETGYFRQETQYF.

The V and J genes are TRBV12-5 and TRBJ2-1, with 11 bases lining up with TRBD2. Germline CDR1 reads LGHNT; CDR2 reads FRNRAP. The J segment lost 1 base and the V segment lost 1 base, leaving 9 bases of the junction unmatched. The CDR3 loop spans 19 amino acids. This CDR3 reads CASGLGVAGGHGSYNEQFF. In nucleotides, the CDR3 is TGTGCTAGTGGTTTGGGAGTAGCGGGGGGGCATGGATCCTACAATGAGCAGTTCTTC.

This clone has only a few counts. CDR3 in DNA: TGCAGCGTTGACAGGGCCCAGGGAGAGCAGTTCTTC. Translation gives CSVDRAQGEQFF. The chain has TRBV29-1 and TRBJ2-1, with D perhaps matching TRBD1 (5 bases). CDR1 is SQVTM and CDR2 is ANQGSEA in the germline V gene. This CDR3 has 12 residues. The V and J ends lost 3 bases and 10 bases respectively, with 13 bases between them.

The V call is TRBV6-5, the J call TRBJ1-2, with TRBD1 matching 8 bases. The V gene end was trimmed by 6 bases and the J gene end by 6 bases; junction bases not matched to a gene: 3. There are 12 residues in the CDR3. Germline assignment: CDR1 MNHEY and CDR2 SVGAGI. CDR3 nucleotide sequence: TGTGCCAGCAGGGGACAGGTCCATGGCTACACCTTC. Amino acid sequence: CASRGQVHGYTF.